This T cell receptor beta chain emerged from a study of brain T cells in children with intractable seizures (dated by TCRdb to the early 2020s). About the full investigation: Resected brain tissue from 53 pediatric epilepsy surgery cases was initially screened for immune gene transcripts with a NanoString immunology panel. Of the approximately twelve selected surgery cases, pre-surgery blood was also sequenced for eight, so four had brain tissue only.

The sample's time point label, in plain terms: resected brain tissue, or blood drawn just prior to surgery. The surgery cases with the highest brain T cell transcript signatures were chosen for TCR beta chain sequencing of brain tissue, and also of blood when blood was available. Before surgery, the patients had been given at least one anti-epileptic drug. The TCR-sequenced patients were children whose drug-resistant epilepsy was caused by tuberous sclerosis complex, focal cortical dysplasia, Rasmussen encephalitis or hemimegalencephaly. The brain samples were frozen blocks of fresh involved tissue resected during epilepsy surgery. Bulk genomic DNA was isolated from unsorted brain tissue and whole blood using the Monarch genomic DNA purification kit. For this clone: Its target antigen remains unknown. Within one base of it there is no much larger clone, and no base qualities were kept.

The full study reports these points: The patients' HCMV serostatus was not known, and viral specificity was inferred solely from CDR3 sequence similarity. Because pre- and post-surgery blood were sequenced to different depths, clones absent from the pre-surgery sample may reflect undersampling. Both public and private clones were found among the top 50 brain clonotypes, and the most abundant public CDR3 in each case closely resembled known HCMV, EBV or influenza A epitope-specific CDR3s.

The immunoSEQ assay was applied to genomic DNA to generate the TCR beta chain sequences. Under the source paper's analysis protocol: CDR3 sequences that did not begin with the conserved framework cysteine at position 104 were removed by hand. Clonality was calculated as one minus the normalized Shannon's Diversity Index, with values ranging from 0 (maximal diversity) to 1 (oligoclonal). Chi-squared comparison-of-proportions tests were used to check whether the frequency of the same CDR3 differed between samples, for example brain versus blood. Public clonotypes were identified through searches of immuneACCESS, and similarity to known antiviral clonotypes was evaluated with the VDJdb browser. In TCRdb, the immuneACCESS table is reduced to in-frame sequences with V and J assigned. These tables do not hold every clone; where another copy was compared, an unresolved V gene accounts for under half, and the others remain unexplained. For V, J and clone size, that table is used; D and trimming come from the DNA. The sample table holds thousands of clones, of which about 73% were seen once. Around 8.3% of the sample is taken by the ten largest.

This TCR was recovered from a boy under two years old with tuberous sclerosis and intractable seizures. Here the sequenced sample was resected brain tissue, taken at surgery.

The CDR3 region has the sequence CSAPRGGYTF. The DNA reads as follows: TGCAGTGCTCCCCGGGGTGGCTACACCTTC. This receptor chain uses TRBV20-1 and TRBJ1-2, with no reliable assignment of the D segment. Based on the germline V gene (reference sequence), the CDR1 and CDR2 sequences are DFQATT and SNEGSKA. There are 10 amino acids in the CDR3, from cysteine to phenylalanine inclusive. CDR3 DNA is the only sequence kept; it has 30 bases, read in frame from the first base. V lost 5 bases and J lost 7 bases; the stretch between them is 8 bases long.